This is a list of T cell receptor beta chains from one sample in a study of blood T cell repertoires in COVID-19. Profiling relied on immunoSEQ multiplex PCR, and the TCRdb table lists in-frame clones only, not all of them. Here the sample spans 400,000 to 550,000 clones, approximately 90% being singletons. Sequencing was done on a sample of peripheral blood. These receptors originate from a woman in her twenties or thirties with acute or convalescent COVID-19. CDR3s include the opening cysteine and the closing phenylalanine or tryptophan. The D gene is left open where the match is weak. Clone size, where shown, is once, few, many, or a class for clones that have expanded.

TGTGCCAGCAGTTGGGGACAGGGGAGAGCAGATACGCAGTATTTT,CASSWGQGRADTQYF,-,TRBV28,TRBD1,TRBJ2-3
TGTGCCAGTAGCGCGGGGGGAAGAGGAAACAATGAGCAGTTCTTC,CASSAGGRGNNEQFF,-,TRBV19,TRBD2,TRBJ2-1
TGTGCCAGCAACACAGGGGGCGCGAATTCACCCCTCCACTTT,CASNTGGANSPLHF,-,TRBV27,TRBD1,TRBJ1-6
TGTGCCATCGAAGGGACTAGCGGTCCCAACACCGGGGAGCTGTTTTTT,CAIEGTSGPNTGELFF,-,TRBV10-3,TRBD2,TRBJ2-2
TGCGCCAGCAGCTTGGTGCTTCGGGGAAGTATTAGTGACACCGGGGAGCTGTTTTTT,CASSLVLRGSISDTGELFF,-,TRBV5-1,-,TRBJ2-2
TGTGCCAGCAGCCCAGGGGTTCTCACTGAAGCTTTCTTT,CASSPGVLTEAFF,-,TRBV7-8,-,TRBJ1-1
TGTGCCAGCAGTCCGTTCCGAGGGACTCAGGTTAGGGGGACCCAGTACTTC,CASSPFRGTQVRGTQYF,-,TRBV6-6,-,TRBJ2-5
TGTGCCAGCAGTGGACGAGGGTACAATGAGCAGTTCTTC,CASSGRGYNEQFF,few,TRBV2,-,TRBJ2-1
TGTGCCAGCAGCCAATTGCCGGACACTGAAGCTTTCTTT,CASSQLPDTEAFF,-,TRBV3-1/TRBV3-2,-,TRBJ1-1
TGTGCCTGGGGGGAAGGGACTAGCGGATCCTACGAGCAGTACTTC,CAWGEGTSGSYEQYF,few,TRBV30,TRBD2,TRBJ2-7